This TCR beta chain emerged from a study of metastatic and nonmetastatic thyroid tumors (TCRdb year 2020). Regarding the complete study: Repertoires were compared across peripheral blood and tumor or nodule tissue samples from malignant and benign thyroid patients.

What the work shows at the level of the full study, not this receptor alone: In both blood and tumor samples, TCR beta diversity was reported to be significantly higher in malignant tumors than in benign nodules.

Reading from cysteine to phenylalanine, the CDR3 counts 15 amino acids. The sequence is cut down to CDR3 DNA, 45 bases in frame from base 1. Taken from the germline V gene, the CDR1 and CDR2 loops are SNHLY and FYNNEI. V drops 3 bases and J drops 3 bases, leaving 12 bases in between. A remark on this clone: Its antigen is unknown. The record has no base qualities; no much larger clone is one base away.

The receptor library was made with PCR. The sample was run on an Illumina HiSeq 4000. High-throughput sequencing was used to profile the TCR beta-chain CDR3 region of each patient. On the study's bioinformatics: CDR3 differences across clinicopathological groups were used to build a classifier for discriminating distant-metastatic papillary thyroid cancer patients. Repertoire diversity was assessed with the Shannon index, and tumor-blood repertoire similarity with the Morisita-Horn index. The public sequencing data were trimmed at Q25 with fastp and processed into clonotypes with MiXCR by TCRdb, which kept only in-frame beta chains. None of the V and J calls come from the authors' own analysis; TCRdb made them. Across this sample there are around 40,000 clones, with less than 15% seen only once. Together, the top ten hold 8% to 10% of the sample. No treatment had been received by any patient before thyroid surgery. Using T-cell receptor beta sequencing, the researchers looked back retrospectively at clinical samples from patients, gathered between about 2012 and 2018.

The sample was blood. The rearrangement combines TRBV2 with TRBJ1-5, and TRBD1 may be the D gene, going by 5 matching bases. The receptor was derived from a female donor with papillary thyroid cancer or a benign thyroid nodule (not recorded which). Some clones in this sample may be carry-over from other donors' samples. In nucleotides, the sequence is TGTGCCAGCAGTGAGAACAGGCCGGACAATCAGCCCCAGCATTTT. Protein translation: CASSENRPDNQPQHF.